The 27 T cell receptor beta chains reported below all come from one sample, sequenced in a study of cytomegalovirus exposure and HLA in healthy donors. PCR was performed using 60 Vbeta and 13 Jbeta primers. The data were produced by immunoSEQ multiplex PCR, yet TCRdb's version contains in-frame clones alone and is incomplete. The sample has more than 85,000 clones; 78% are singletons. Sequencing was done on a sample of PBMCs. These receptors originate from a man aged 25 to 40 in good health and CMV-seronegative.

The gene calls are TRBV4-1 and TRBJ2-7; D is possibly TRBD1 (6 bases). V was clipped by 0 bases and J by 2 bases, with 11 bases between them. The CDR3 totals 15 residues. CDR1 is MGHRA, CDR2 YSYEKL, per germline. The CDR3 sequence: CASSQDLRGAYEQYF. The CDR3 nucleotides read TGCGCCAGCAGCCAAGACCTCAGGGGAGCCTACGAGCAGTACTTC.

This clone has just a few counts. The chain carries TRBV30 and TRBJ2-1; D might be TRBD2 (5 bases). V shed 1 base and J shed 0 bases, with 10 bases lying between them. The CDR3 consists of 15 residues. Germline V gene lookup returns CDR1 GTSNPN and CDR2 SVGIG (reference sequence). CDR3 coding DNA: TGTGCCTGGAGTGGCCGGGAAAGCTCCTACAATGAGCAGTTCTTC. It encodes CAWSGRESSYNEQFF.

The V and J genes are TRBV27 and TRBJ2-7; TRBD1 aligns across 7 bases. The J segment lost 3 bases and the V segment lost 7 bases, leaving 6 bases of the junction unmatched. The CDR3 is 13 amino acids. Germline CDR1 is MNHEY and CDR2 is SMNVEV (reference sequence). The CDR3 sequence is CASTRQGLYEQYF. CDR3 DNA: TGTGCCAGCACCCGACAGGGCCTCTACGAGCAGTACTTC.

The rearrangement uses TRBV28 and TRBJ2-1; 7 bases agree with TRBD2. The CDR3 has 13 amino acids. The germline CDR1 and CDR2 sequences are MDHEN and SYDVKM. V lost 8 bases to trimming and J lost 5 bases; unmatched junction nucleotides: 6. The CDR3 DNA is TGTGCCAGCTGGACTAGTGGCAACAATGAGCAGTTCTTC. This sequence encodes CASWTSGNNEQFF.

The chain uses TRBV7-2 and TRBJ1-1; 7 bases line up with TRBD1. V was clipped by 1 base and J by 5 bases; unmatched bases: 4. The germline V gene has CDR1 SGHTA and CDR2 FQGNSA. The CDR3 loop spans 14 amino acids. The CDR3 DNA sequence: TGTGCCAGCAGCTTAGAGGGGGCGTATACTGAAGCTTTCTTT. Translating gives CASSLEGAYTEAFF.

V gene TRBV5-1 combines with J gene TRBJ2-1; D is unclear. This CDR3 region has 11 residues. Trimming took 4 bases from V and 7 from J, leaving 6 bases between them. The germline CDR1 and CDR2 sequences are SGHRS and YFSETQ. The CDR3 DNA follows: TGCGCCAGCAGCGTTACAAATGAGCAGTTCTTC. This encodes CASSVTNEQFF. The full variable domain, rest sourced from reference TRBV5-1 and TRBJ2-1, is KAGVTQTPRYLIKTRGQQVTLSCSPISGHRSVSWYQQTPGQGLQFLFEYFSETQRNKGNFPGRFSGRQFSNSRSEMNVSTLELGDSALYLCASSVTNEQFFGPGTRLTVL.

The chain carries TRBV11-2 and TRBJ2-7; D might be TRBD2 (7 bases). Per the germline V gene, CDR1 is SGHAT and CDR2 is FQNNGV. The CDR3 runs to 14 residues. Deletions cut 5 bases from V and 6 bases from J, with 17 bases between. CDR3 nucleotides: TGTGCCAGCAGCCCGGTTGGGGGGGCGGCCGAGCAGTACTTC. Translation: CASSPVGGAAEQYF.

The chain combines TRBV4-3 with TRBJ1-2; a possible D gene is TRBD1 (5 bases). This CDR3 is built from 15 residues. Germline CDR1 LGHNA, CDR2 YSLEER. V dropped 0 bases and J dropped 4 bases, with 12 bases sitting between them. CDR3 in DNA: TGCGCCAGCAGCCAAGATGCAGGGCGAGGCTATGGCTACACCTTC. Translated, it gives CASSQDAGRGYGYTF.

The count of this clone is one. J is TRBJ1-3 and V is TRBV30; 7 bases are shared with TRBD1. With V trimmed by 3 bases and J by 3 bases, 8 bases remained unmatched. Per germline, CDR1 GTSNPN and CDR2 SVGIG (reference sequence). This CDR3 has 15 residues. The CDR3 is CAWSPGQNFGNTIYF. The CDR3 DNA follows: TGTGCCTGGAGCCCGGGACAGAACTTTGGAAACACCATATATTTT.

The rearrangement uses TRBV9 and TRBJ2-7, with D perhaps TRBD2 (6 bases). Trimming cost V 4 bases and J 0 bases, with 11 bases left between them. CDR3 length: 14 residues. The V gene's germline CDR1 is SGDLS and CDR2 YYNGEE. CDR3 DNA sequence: TGTGCCAGCAGCCAGGGCGGGGACTCCTACGAGCAGTACTTC. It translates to CASSQGGDSYEQYF.

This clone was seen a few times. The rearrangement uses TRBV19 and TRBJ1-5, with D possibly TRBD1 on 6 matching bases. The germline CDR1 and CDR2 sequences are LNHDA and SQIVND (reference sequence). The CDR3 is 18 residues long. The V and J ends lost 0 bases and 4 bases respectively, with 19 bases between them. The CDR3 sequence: CASSIDRGAKGRNQPQHF. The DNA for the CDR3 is TGTGCCAGTAGTATAGATCGGGGGGCGAAGGGACGAAATCAGCCCCAGCATTTT.

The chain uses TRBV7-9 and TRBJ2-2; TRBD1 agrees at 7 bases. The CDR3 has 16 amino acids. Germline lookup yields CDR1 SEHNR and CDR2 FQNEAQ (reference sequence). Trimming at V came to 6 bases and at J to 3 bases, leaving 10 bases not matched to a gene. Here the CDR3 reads CASSSRVTGHTGELFF. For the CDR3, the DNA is TGTGCCAGCAGTTCAAGGGTGACAGGGCACACCGGGGAGCTGTTTTTT.

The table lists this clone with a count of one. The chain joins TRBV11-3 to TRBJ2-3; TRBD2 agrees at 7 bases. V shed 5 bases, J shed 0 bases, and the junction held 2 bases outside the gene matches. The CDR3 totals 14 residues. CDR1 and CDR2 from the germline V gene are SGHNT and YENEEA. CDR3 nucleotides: TGTGCCAGCAGCACAGCGGGAAGCACAGATACGCAGTATTTT. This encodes CASSTAGSTDTQYF. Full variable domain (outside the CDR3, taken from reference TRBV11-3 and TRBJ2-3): EAGVVQSPRYKIIEKKQPVAFWCNPISGHNTLYWYLQNLGQGPELLIRYENEEAVDDSQLPKDRFSAERLKGVDSTLKIQPAELGDSAVYLCASSTAGSTDTQYFGPGTRLTVL.

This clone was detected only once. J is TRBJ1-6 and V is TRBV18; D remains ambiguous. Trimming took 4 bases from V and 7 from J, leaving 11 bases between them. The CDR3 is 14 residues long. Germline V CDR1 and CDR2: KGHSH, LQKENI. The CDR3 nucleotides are TGTGCCAGCTCACGAATGCCAGAAAATTCACCCCTCCACTTT. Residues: CASSRMPENSPLHF. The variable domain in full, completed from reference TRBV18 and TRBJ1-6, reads NAGVMQNPRHLVRRRGQEARLRCSPMKGHSHVYWYRQLPEEGLKFMVYLQKENIIDESGMPKERFSAEFPKEGPSILRIQQVVRGDSAAYFCASSRMPENSPLHFGNGTRLTVT.

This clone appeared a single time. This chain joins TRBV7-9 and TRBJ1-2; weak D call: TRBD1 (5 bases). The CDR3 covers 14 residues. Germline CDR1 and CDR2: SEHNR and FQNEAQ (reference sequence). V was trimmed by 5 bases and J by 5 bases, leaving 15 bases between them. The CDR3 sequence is CASSLGAREYGYTF. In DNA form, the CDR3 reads TGTGCCAGCAGCCTGGGTGCCAGGGAATATGGCTACACCTTC.

The CDR3 DNA reads as TGTGCCAGCAGCTTGGGGGGAGATTTGAGAGCGACCCAGTACTTC. Amino acid sequence: CASSLGGDLRATQYF. The chain carries TRBV5-4 and TRBJ2-5; TRBD2 might be the D (5 bases). Germline lookup yields CDR1 SGHNT and CDR2 YYREEE (reference sequence). Trimming took 0 bases from V and 7 from J, leaving 16 bases between them. The CDR3 spans 15 residues.

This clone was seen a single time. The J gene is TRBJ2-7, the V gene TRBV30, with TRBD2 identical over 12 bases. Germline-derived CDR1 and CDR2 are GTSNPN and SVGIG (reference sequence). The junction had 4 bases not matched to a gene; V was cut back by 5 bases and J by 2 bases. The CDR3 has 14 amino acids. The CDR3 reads CAWASGRVTYEQYF. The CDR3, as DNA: TGTGCCTGGGCTAGCGGGAGGGTTACCTACGAGCAGTACTTC. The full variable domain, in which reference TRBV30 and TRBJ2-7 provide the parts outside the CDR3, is SQTIHQWPATLVQPVGSPLSLECTVEGTSNPNLYWYRQAAGRGLQLLFYSVGIGQISSEVPQNLSASRPQDRQFILSSKKLLLSDSGFYLCAWASGRVTYEQYFGPGTRLTVT.

The CDR3 here is CASSKGGSNTEAFF. CDR3 sequence (DNA): TGTGCCAGCAGCAAAGGGGGCTCGAACACTGAAGCTTTCTTT. The chain links TRBV7-9 to TRBJ1-1, with 7 nucleotides matching TRBD1. The V segment lost 5 bases and the J segment 1 base; nucleotides outside the gene matches: 4. The CDR3 extends over 14 amino acids. The germline CDR1 and CDR2 sequences are SEHNR and FQNEAQ (reference sequence).

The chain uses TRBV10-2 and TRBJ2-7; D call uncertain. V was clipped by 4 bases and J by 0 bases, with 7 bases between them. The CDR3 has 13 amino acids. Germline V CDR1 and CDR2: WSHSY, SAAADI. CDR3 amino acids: CASSVSLSYEQYF. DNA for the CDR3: TGCGCCAGCAGTGTGTCCCTCTCCTACGAGCAGTACTTC.

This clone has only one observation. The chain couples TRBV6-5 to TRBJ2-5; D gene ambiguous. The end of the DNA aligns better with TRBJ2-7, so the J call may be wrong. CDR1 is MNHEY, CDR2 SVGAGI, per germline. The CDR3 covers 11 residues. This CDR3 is CASSSLYEQYF. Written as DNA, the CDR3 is TGTGCCAGCAGTTCCCTCTACGAGCAGTACTTC.

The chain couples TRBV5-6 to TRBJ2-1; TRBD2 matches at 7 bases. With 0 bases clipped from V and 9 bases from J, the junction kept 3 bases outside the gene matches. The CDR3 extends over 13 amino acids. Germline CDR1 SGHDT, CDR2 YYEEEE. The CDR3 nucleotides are TGTGCCAGCAGCTTGGTAGCGGGCGGTGAGCAGTTCTTC. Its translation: CASSLVAGGEQFF.

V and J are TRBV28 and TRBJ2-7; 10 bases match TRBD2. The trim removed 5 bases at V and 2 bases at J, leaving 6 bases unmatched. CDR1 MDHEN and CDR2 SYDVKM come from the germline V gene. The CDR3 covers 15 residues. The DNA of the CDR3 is TGTGCCAGCAGTACCAGGACTAGCGGAACCTACGAGCAGTACTTC. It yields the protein CASSTRTSGTYEQYF.

In DNA, the CDR3 is TGTGCCAGCTTGACATCCCCAAGCTCCTACGAGCAGTACTTC. It is translated as CASLTSPSSYEQYF. The rearrangement uses TRBV2 and TRBJ2-7; D ambiguous. Per the germline V gene, CDR1 is SNHLY and CDR2 is FYNNEI. CDR3 length: 14 residues. The V end lost 8 bases, the J end lost 0 bases, and 14 bases lay between the germline ends.

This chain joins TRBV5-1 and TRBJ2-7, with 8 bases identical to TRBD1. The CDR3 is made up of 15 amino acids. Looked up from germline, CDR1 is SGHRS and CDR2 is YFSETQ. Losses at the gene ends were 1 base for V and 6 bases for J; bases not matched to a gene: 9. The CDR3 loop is CASSLSRQGAGEQYF. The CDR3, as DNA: TGCGCCAGCAGCTTGAGTAGGCAGGGGGCGGGCGAGCAGTACTTC.

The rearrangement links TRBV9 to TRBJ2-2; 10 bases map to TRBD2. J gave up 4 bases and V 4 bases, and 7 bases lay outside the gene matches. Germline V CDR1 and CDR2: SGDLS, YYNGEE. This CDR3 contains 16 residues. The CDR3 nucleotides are TGTGCCAGCAGCTCGGGGACTAGCGTTTTCACCGGGGAGCTGTTTTTT. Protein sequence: CASSSGTSVFTGELFF. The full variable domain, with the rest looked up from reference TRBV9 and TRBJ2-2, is DSGVTQTPKHLITATGQRVTLRCSPRSGDLSVYWYQQSLDQGLQFLIQYYNGEERAKGNILERFSAQQFPDLHSELNLSSLELGDSALYFCASSSGTSVFTGELFFGEGSRLTVL.

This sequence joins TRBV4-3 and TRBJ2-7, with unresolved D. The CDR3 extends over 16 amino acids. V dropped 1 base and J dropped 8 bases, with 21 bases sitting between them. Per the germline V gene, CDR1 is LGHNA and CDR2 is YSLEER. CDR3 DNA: TGCGCCAGCAGCCAAGTTAGCTTAGCCCATTCCCATCAGCAGTACTTC. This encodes CASSQVSLAHSHQQYF.

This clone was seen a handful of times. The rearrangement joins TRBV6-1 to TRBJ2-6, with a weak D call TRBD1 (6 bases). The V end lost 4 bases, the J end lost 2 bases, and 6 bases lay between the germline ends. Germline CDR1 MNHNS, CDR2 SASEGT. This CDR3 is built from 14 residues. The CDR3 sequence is CASSAGAGANVLTF. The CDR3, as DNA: TGTGCCAGCAGTGCAGGGGCTGGGGCCAACGTCCTGACTTTC.